This TCR beta chain was sequenced in a study of shared clonotypes between healthy human individuals. Losses at the gene ends were 5 bases for V and 7 bases for J; bases not matched to a gene: 6. Germline CDR1 is LNHDA and CDR2 is SQIVND (reference sequence). The CDR3 has 13 amino acids. Produced via immunoSEQ multiplex PCR; TCRdb's table is partial and in-frame only. The data show hundreds of thousands of clones, with less than 80% seen just once and under 2% held by the top ten. The rearrangement uses TRBV19 and TRBJ1-2; 8 positions match TRBD1. The material sequenced was memory CD4+ T cells sorted from blood. The subset here: CD45RA-negative fraction. The receptor was isolated from a woman in her 30s in good health. CDR3 residues: CASSVDRAGGYTF. CDR3 DNA: TGTGCCAGTAGTGTGGACAGGGCAGGTGGCTACACCTTC.